This TCR beta chain comes out of a study of neurological immune-mediated disorders. Overall study results and limits: HTLV-1-associated myelopathy showed the most TCR clonal expansion; multiple sclerosis the least, below healthy controls. There was no association between the multiple sclerosis repertoire cluster and any clinical or MRI feature. The study phylogenetically grouped the repertoires of 18 of 34 multiple sclerosis patients into one related-CDR3 cluster, a possible signature.

The sample holds many counts of this clonotype. The antigen is not known. Template-switch 5'RACE cDNA synthesis added a 10-nucleotide unique molecular identifier. From the 5' RACE reads, TCRdb called clonotypes with MiXCR, one entry per CDR3 protein. This sample has around 55,000 distinct CDR3 sequences, with over 3.5% found just once. Germline CDR1 and CDR2: KGHDR and SFDVKD. V shed 9 bases and J shed 5 bases, with 10 bases lying between them. CDR3 size: 12 residues. The clonotype originates from a woman aged 35 to 49 with multiple sclerosis. The material sequenced was CD4+ T cells from blood. The gene calls are TRBV24-1 and TRBJ2-1; tentatively, D is TRBD1 (5 bases). The DNA for the CDR3 is TGTGCCACCCGCAGGGCTGACAATGAGCAGTTCTTC. As protein: CATRRADNEQFF.